Sequencing of this TCR beta chain was carried out in a study of blood T cell repertoires in COVID-19. Study-level information: T cells, B-cell-depleted T cells, or PBMCs provided the cDNA or gDNA that served as material.

Study processing details: Nucleated cell number was recorded as an estimate derived from reference gene primer amplification. The data were produced by immunoSEQ multiplex PCR, yet TCRdb's version contains in-frame clones alone and is incomplete. V and J calls and clone size are given by that table; D and trimming were obtained from the DNA. The profile shows roughly 40,000 clones, about 88% of them singletons. The receptor was isolated from a man aged 45-60 years in a cohort sampled during active COVID-19. Specimen: peripheral blood.

The CDR3 nucleotides are TGCGCCAGCAGCCCTTCCCTAGCGGGGCAACAAGAGACCCAGTACTTC. Translated, it gives CASSPSLAGQQETQYF. This rearrangement joins TRBV5-1 to TRBJ2-5, with 9 bases lining up with TRBD2. After removal of 4 bases from V and 2 bases from J, the junction contained 9 bases not matched to a gene. This CDR3 is built from 16 residues. Per the germline V gene, CDR1 is SGHRS and CDR2 is YFSETQ.